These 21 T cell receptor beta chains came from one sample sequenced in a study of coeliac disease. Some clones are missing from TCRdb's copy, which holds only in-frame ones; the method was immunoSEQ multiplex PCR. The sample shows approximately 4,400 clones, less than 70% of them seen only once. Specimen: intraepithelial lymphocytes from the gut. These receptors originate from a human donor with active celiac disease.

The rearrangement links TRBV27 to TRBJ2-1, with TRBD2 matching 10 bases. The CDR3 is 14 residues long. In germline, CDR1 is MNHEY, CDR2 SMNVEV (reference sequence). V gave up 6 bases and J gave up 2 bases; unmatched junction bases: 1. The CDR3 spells CASSLAGAYNEQFF. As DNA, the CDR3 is TGTGCCAGCAGCCTAGCGGGGGCCTACAATGAGCAGTTCTTC.

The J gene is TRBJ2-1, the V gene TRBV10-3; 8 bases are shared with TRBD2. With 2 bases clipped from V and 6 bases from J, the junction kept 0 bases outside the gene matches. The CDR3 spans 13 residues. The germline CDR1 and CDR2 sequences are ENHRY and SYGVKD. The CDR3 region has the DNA TGTGCCATCAGTGAGACTAGCGGCAATGAGCAGTTCTTC. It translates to CAISETSGNEQFF.

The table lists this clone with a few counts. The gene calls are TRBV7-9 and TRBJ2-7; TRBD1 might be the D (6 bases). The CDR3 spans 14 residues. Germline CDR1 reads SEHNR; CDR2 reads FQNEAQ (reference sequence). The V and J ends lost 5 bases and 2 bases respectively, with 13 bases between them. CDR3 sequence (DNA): TGTGCCAGCAGCCCGACAGGTTCAGCCTACGAGCAGTACTTC. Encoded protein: CASSPTGSAYEQYF.

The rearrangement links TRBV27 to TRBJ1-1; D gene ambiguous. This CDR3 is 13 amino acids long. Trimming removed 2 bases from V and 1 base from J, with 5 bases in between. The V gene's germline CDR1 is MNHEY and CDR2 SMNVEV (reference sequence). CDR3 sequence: CASSLVKNTEAFF. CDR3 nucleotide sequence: TGTGCCAGCAGTTTAGTTAAGAACACTGAAGCTTTCTTT.

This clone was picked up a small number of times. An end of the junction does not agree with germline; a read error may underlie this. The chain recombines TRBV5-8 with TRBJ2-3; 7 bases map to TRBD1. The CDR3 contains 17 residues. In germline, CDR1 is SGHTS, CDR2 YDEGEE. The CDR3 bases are TGCGCCAGCAGCCAACAAGGGACAGAGTCTAGCACAGATACGCAGTATTTT. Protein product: CASSQQGTESSTDTQYF.

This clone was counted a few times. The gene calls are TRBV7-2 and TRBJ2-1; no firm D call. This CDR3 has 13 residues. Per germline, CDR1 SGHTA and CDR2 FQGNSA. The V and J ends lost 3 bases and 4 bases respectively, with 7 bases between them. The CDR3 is CASSFVSYNEQFF. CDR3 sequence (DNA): TGTGCCAGCAGCTTTGTTTCGTACAATGAGCAGTTCTTC.

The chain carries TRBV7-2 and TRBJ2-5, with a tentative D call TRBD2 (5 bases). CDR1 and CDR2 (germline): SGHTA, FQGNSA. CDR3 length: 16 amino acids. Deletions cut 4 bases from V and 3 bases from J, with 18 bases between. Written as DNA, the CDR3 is TGTGCCAGCAGCTCGGGGTTATCCCGGCAGAAAGAGACCCAGTACTTC. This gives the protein CASSSGLSRQKETQYF.

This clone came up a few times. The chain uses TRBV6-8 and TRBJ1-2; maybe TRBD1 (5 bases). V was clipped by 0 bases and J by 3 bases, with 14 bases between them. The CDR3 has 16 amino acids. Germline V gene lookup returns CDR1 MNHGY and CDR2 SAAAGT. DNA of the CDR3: TGTGCCAGCAGTTACTCGATTAGGGTAGGGGACTATGGCTACACCTTC. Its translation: CASSYSIRVGDYGYTF.

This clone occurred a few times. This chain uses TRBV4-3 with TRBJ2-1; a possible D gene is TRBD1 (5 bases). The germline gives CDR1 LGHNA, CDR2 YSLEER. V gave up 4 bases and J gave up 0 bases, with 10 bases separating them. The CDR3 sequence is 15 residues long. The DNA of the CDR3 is TGCGCCAGCAGCCCATTAGACAGCTCCTACAATGAGCAGTTCTTC. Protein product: CASSPLDSSYNEQFF.

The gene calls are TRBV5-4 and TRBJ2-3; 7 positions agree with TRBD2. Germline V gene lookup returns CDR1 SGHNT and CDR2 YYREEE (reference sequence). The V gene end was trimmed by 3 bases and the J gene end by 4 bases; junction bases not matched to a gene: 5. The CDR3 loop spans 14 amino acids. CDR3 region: CASSWTGGADTQYF. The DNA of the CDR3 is TGTGCCAGCAGCTGGACGGGAGGCGCAGATACGCAGTATTTT.

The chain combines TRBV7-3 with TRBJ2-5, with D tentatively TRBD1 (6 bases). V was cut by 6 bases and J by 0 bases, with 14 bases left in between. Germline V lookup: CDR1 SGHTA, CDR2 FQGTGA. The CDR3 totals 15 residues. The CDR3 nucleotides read TGTGCCAGCAGTACAGGGCCAGGGTACCAAGAGACCCAGTACTTC. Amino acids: CASSTGPGYQETQYF.

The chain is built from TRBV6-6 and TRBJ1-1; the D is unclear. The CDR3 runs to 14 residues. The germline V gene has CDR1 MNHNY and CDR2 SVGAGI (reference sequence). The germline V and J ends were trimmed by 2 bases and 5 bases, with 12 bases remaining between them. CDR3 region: CASSYVRVRTEAFF. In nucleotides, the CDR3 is TGTGCCAGCAGTTACGTGAGGGTGCGAACTGAAGCTTTCTTT.

The CDR3 sequence is CASGSADTQYF. The CDR3 DNA is TGCGCCAGCGGGAGTGCAGATACGCAGTATTTT. The chain couples TRBV10-1 to TRBJ2-3; D might be TRBD2 (5 bases). From germline, CDR1 is WNHNN and CDR2 SYGVQD (reference sequence). The CDR3 sequence is 11 residues long. With 8 bases removed from V and 4 bases from J, the gap between germline ends came to 7 bases.

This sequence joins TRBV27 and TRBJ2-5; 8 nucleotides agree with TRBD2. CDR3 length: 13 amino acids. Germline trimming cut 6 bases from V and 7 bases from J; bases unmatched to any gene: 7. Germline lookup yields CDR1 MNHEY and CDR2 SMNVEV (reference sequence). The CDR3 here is CASSRAGGVTQYF. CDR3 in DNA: TGTGCCAGCAGCCGGGCCGGGGGGGTGACCCAGTACTTC.

In DNA, the CDR3 is TGCAGCGCTGGGACGGAGGGGGGCTACACCTTC. It yields the protein CSAGTEGGYTF. This chain connects TRBV29-1 to TRBJ1-2; D is perhaps TRBD1 (5 bases). The germline CDR1 and CDR2 sequences are SQVTM and ANQGSEA. The CDR3 runs to 11 residues. Trimming took off 7 bases at V and 8 bases at J, with 14 bases between the two ends.

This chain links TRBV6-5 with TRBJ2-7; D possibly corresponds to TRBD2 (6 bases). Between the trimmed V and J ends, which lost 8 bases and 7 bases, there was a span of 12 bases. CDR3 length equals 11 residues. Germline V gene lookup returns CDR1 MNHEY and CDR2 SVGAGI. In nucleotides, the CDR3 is TGTGCCAGCGGGGGGACTGGGGAGCAGTACTTC. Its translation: CASGGTGEQYF.

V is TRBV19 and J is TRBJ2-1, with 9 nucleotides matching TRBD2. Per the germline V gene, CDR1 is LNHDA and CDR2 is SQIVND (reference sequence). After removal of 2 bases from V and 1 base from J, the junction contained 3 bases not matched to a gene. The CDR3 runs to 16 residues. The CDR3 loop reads CASSIMSGRSYNEQFF. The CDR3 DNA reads TGTGCCAGTAGTATAATGAGCGGGAGGTCCTACAATGAGCAGTTCTTC.

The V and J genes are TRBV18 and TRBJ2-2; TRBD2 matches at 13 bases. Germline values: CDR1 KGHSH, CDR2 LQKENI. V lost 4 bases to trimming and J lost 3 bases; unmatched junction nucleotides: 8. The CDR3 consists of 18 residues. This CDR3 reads CASSHNPGTSGDTGELFF. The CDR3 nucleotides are TGTGCCAGCTCACACAACCCCGGGACTAGCGGGGACACCGGGGAGCTGTTTTTT.

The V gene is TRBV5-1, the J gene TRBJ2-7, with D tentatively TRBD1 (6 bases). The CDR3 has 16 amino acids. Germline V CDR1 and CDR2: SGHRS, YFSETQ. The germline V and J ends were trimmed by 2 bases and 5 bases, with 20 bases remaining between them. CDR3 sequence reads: CASSFIPNRAWDEQYF. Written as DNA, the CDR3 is TGCGCCAGCAGCTTTATACCTAACAGGGCCTGGGACGAGCAGTACTTC.

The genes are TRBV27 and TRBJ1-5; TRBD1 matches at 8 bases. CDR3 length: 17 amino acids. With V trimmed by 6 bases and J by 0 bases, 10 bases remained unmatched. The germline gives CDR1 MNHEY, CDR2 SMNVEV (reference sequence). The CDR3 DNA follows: TGTGCCAGCAGCGCAGGGGGCGGATTATATAGCAATCAGCCCCAGCATTTT. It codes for CASSAGGGLYSNQPQHF.

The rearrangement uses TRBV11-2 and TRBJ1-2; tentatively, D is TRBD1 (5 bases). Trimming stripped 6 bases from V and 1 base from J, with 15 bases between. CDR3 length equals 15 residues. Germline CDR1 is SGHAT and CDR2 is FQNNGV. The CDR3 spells CASRPRGGSNYGYTF. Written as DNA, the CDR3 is TGTGCCAGCAGACCCCGGGGGGGAAGTAACTATGGCTACACCTTC.